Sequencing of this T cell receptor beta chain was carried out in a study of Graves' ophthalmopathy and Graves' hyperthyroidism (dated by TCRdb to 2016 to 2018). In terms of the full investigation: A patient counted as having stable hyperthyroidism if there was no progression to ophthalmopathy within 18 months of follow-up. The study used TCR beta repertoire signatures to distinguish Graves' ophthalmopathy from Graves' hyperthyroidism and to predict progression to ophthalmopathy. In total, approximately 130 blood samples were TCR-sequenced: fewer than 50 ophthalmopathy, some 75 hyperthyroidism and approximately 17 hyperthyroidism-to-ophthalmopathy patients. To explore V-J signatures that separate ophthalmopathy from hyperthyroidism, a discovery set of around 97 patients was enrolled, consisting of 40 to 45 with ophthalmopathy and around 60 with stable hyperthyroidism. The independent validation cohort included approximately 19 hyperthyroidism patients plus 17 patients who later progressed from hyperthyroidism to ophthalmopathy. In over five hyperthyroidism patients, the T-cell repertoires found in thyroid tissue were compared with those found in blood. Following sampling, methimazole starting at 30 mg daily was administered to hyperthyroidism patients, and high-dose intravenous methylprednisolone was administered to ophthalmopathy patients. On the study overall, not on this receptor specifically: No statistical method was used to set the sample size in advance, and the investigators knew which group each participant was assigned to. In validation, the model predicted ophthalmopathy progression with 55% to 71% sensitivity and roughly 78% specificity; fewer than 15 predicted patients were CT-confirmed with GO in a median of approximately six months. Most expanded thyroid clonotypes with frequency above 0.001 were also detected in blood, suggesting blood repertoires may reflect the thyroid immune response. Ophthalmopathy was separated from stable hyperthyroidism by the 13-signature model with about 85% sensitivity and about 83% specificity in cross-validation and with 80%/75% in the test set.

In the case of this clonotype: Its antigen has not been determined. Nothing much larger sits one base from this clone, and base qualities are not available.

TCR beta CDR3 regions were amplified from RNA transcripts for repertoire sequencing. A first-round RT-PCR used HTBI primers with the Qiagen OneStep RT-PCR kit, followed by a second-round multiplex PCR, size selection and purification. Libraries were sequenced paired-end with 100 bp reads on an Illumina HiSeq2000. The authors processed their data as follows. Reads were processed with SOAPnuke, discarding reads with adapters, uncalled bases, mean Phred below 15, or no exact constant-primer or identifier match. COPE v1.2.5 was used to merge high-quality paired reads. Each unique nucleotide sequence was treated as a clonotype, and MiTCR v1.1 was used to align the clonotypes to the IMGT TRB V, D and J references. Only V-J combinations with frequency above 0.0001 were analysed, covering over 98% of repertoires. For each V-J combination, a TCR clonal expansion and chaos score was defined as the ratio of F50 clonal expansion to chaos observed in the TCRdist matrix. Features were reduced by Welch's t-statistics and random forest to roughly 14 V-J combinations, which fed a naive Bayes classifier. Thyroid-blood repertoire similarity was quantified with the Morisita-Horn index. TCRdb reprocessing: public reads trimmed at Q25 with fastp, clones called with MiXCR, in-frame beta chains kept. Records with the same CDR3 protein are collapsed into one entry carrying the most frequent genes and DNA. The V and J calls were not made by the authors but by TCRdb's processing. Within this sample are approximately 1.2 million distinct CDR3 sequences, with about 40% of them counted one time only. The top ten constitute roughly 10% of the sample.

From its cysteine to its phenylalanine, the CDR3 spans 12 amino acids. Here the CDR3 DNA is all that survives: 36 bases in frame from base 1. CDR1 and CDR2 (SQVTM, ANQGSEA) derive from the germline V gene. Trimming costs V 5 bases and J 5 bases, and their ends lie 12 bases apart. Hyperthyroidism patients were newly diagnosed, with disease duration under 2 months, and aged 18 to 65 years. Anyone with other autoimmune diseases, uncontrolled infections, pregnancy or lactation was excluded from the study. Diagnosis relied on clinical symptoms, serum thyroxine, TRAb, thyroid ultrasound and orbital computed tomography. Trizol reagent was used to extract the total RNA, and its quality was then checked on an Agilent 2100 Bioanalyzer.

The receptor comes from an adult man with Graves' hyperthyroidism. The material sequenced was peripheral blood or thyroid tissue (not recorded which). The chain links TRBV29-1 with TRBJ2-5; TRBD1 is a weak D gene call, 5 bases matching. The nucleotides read TGCAGCGTTCGGCAGGGCGGCGAGACCCAGTACTTC. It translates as CSVRQGGETQYF.